What follows is one T cell receptor beta chain and its context. No antigen is known for it. TCRdb's table, derived via immunoSEQ multiplex PCR, lists solely in-frame clones and lacks some. Here the sample spans tens of thousands of clones, roughly nine tenths being singletons. Time point reported: newly diagnosed, previously untreated cHL patient sample. These data originate in a study of PD-1 blockade in classical Hodgkin lymphoma. Overall study findings and caveats: Whatever underlies the repertoire differences (possibly disease activity or prior therapy) remains undefined.

V lost 3 bases and J 0 bases, leaving 6 bases between the germline ends. The length of the CDR3 is 15 residues. The germline CDR1 and CDR2 sequences are MDHEN and SYDVKM. The receptor was derived from a human donor with classical Hodgkin lymphoma. V is TRBV28 and J is TRBJ2-6; D gene unclear. Material: peripheral blood mononuclear cells (PBMCs). CDR3 in DNA: TGTGCCAGCAGTTTTGCTACCTCTGGGGCCAACGTCCTGACTTTC. Its translation is CASSFATSGANVLTF.